The TCR beta chain under discussion was sequenced for a study of a mutant IDH1 vaccine in newly diagnosed glioma listed by TCRdb under 2021. Broadly, across the study: Vaccination was initiated 4-6 weeks after radiotherapy alone, or concurrently with temozolomide cycles in the chemotherapy-containing groups. Longitudinal TCRB deep sequencing was performed for approximately 24 treated patients wherever samples were available for exploratory analyses. Of the 25 to 40 patients who were treated, approximately 60% were male and roughly 38% were female, and the mean age was around 40 years. The week-35 safety follow-up took place at visit V12, and the week-47 end of study took place at visit V13. Before enrollment, patients had received standard therapy of radiotherapy alone, temozolomide alone, or radiochemotherapy with temozolomide; most received the combination. Peripheral blood was collected at six visits: V03 (baseline), V05, V07, V10, V12 and V13. Broader findings and caveats from the paper: No apparent relationship was observed between pseudoprogression and alterations in the top peripheral T cell clonotypes detected by TCRB sequencing. Availability determined which PBMC samples were chosen for TCRB deep sequencing. Vaccine-induced immune responses across multiple MHC alleles were detected in 80% to 95% of patients. The authors stated that sample limitations prevented analyses of patient blood samples from being reproduced.

As regards this clone: Its antigen target is currently unknown. No qualities accompany the bases; no much larger clone lies one base away.

From cysteine to phenylalanine, the CDR3 is 14 amino acids long. This entry keeps only the CDR3 DNA: 42 bases, framed from base 1. The germline V gene sets CDR1 to SNHLY and CDR2 to FYNNEI. Unmatched junction bases come to 3, with V trimmed by 7 bases and J by 1 base. Read against the paper, the sample's time point label means: week 35, safety follow-up. A 20-mer mutant IDH1 peptide at 300 micrograms in Montanide made up each vaccine dose, which was injected subcutaneously together with topical imiquimod. Patients were given eight vaccinations, in weeks 1, 3, 5, 7, 11, 15, 19 and 23, which matched visits V03 through V10. Newly diagnosed WHO grade 3 or 4 IDH1-mutant astrocytomas showing loss of nuclear ATRX were present in the donors. The samples were drawn from NOA16, a multicentre, single-arm, open-label phase I trial in Germany that tested a mutant IDH1 peptide vaccine in humans for the first time. Genomic DNA for TCRB sequencing was isolated from EDTA blood with the DNeasy Blood and Tissue Kit.

Library prep was done by the immunoSEQ multiplex PCR assay. The hsTCRB Kit was used according to the manufacturer's protocol to amplify rearranged TCR beta chain sequences. Sequencing of TCRB libraries was carried out on an Illumina MiSeq. The study's processing was this. The proprietary platform of the kit vendor was used for demultiplexing, trimming and gene mapping. TCRdb stores this immuneACCESS table with in-frame sequences only. Part of the clones is absent; in the studies checked, under half of the shortfall reflects unresolved V genes, and no reason is known for the rest. D and trimming come from the DNA, and the V and J calls and clone size come from that table. Here the sample has about 48,000 clones; under 85% occur a single time. Around 6.7% of the sample lies in the top ten.

The sample consisted of PBMCs, taken from a glioma patient whose treatment included an IDH1 peptide vaccine. The chain is assembled from TRBV2 and TRBJ2-2; a stretch of 7 junction bases matches TRBD1. This clonotype was sampled from a man aged 35-49 years with glioma. CDR3 loop: CASTGTENTGELFF. The sequence in DNA is TGTGCCAGCACAGGGACAGAGAACACCGGGGAGCTGTTTTTT.